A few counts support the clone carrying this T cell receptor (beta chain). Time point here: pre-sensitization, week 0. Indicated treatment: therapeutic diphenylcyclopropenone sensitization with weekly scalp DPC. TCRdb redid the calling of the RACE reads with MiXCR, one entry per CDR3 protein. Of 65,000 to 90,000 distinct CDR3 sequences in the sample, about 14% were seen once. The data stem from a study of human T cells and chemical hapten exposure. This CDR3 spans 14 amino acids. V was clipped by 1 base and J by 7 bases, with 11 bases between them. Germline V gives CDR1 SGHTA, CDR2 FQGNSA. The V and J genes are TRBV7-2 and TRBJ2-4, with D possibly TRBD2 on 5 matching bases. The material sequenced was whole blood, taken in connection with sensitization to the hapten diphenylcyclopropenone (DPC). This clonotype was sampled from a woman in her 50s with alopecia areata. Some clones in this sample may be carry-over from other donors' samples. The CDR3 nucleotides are TGTGCCAGCAGCTTAGGGCCAACGGGGAACATTCAGTACTTC. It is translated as CASSLGPTGNIQYF.